This T cell receptor beta chain was identified in a study of monozygotic twins with cystic fibrosis. Per germline, CDR1 GTSNPN and CDR2 SVGIG (reference sequence). The V end lost 2 bases, the J end lost 0 bases, and 7 bases lay between the germline ends. This CDR3 contains 13 residues. As for this clone: What it recognizes is unknown.

Study-level points and caveats: Co-twins had the most similar V usage for 13 of 16 pairs, J for 8.

Sequenced by immunoSEQ multiplex PCR; TCRdb stores in-frame clones only, minus some. The sample consists of around 25,000 clones, around 96% of them appearing once. V is TRBV30 and J is TRBJ1-1; the D gene is possibly TRBD1 (5 bases). Source material: blood. The receptor comes from a girl aged 2 to 10 with cystic fibrosis. The CDR3: CAWSLQVNTEAFF. The CDR3 region has the DNA TGTGCCTGGAGTTTACAGGTGAACACTGAAGCTTTCTTT.